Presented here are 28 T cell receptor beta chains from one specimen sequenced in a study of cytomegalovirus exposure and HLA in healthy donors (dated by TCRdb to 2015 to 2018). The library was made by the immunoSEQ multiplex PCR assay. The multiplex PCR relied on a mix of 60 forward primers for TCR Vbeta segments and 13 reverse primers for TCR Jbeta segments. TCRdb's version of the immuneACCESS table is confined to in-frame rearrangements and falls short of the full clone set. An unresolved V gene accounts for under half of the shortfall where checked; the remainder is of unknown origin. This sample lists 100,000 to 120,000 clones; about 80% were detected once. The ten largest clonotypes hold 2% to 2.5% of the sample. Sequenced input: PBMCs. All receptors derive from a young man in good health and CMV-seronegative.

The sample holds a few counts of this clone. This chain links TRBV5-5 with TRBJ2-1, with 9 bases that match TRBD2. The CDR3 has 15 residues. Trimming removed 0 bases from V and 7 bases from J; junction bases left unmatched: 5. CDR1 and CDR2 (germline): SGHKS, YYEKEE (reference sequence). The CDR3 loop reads CASSLVGLALNEQFF. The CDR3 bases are TGTGCCAGCAGCTTGGTCGGACTAGCGTTGAATGAGCAGTTCTTC.

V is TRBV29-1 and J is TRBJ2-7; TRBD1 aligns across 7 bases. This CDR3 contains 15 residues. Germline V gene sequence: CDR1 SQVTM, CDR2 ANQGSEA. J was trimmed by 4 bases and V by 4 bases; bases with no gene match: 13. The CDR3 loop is CSVAGADRNLYEQYF. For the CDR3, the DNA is TGCAGCGTTGCAGGGGCGGACAGGAACCTGTACGAGCAGTACTTC.

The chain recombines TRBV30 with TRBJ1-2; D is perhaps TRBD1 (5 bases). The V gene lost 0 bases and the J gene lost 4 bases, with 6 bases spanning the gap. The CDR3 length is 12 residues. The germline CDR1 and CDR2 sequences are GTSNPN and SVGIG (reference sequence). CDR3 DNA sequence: TGTGCCTGGAGTGTAGGGGTCTATGGCTACACCTTC. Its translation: CAWSVGVYGYTF.

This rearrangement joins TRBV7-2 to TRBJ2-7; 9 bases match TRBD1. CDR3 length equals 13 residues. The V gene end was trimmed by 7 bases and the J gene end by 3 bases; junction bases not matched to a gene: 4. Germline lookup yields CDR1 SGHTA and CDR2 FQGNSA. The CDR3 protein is CASIGQGIYEQYF. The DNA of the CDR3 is TGTGCCAGCATTGGACAGGGGATCTACGAGCAGTACTTC.

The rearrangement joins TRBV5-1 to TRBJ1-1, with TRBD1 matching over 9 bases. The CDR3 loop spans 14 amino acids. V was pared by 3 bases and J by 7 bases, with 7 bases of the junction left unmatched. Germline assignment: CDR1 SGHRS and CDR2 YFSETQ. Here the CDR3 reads CASSSWTGDIEAFF. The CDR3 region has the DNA TGCGCCAGCAGCTCATGGACAGGGGATATTGAAGCTTTCTTT.

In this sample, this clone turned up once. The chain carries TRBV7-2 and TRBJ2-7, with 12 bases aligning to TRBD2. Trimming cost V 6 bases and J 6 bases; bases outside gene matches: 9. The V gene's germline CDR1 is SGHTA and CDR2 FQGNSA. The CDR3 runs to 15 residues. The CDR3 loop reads CASSLLAGGFSEQYF. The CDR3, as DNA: TGTGCCAGCAGTTTACTAGCGGGAGGATTCTCCGAGCAGTACTTC. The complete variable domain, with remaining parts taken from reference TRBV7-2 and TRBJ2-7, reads GAGVSQSPSNKVTEKGKDVELRCDPISGHTALYWYRQSLGQGLEFLIYFQGNSAPDKSGLPSDRFSAERTGGSVSTLTIQRTQQEDSAVYLCASSLLAGGFSEQYFGPGTRLTVT.

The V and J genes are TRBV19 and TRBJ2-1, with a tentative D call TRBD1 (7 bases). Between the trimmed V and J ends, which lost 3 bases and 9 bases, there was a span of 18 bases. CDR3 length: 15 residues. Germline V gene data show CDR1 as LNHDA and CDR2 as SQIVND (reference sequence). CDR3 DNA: TGTGCCAGTAGTATCTACTACCAGGGGGAGGCTGAGCAGTTCTTC. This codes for CASSIYYQGEAEQFF.

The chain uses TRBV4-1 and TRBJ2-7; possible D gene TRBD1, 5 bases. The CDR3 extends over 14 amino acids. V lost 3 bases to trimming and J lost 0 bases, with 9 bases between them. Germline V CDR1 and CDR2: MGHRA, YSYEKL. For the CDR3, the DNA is TGCGCCAGCAGCCAGGGGCAGAGCTCCTACGAGCAGTACTTC. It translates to CASSQGQSSYEQYF.

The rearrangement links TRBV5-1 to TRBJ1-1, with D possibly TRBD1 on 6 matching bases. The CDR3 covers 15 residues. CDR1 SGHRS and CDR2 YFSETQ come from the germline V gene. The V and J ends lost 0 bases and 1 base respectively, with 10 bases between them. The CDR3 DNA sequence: TGCGCCAGCAGCTTGGTCGGGGGGGCGAACACTGAAGCTTTCTTT. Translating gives CASSLVGGANTEAFF. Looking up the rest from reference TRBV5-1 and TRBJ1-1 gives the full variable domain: KAGVTQTPRYLIKTRGQQVTLSCSPISGHRSVSWYQQTPGQGLQFLFEYFSETQRNKGNFPGRFSGRQFSNSRSEMNVSTLELGDSALYLCASSLVGGANTEAFFGQGTRLTVV.

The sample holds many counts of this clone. The CDR3 sequence: CASSPAQGVYEQYF. As DNA, the CDR3 is TGTGCCAGCTCACCCGCCCAGGGTGTTTACGAGCAGTACTTC. The chain has TRBV18 and TRBJ2-7; possible D gene TRBD1, 5 bases. V was trimmed by 3 bases and J by 4 bases, leaving 13 bases between them. The CDR3 is made up of 14 amino acids. Germline lookup yields CDR1 KGHSH and CDR2 LQKENI.

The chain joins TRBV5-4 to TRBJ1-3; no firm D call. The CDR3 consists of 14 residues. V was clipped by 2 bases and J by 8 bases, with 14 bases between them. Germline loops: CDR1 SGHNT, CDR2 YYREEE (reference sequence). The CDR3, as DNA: TGTGCCAGCAGCTTCAGCCTTGCCCAGGACACCATATATTTT. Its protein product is CASSFSLAQDTIYF.

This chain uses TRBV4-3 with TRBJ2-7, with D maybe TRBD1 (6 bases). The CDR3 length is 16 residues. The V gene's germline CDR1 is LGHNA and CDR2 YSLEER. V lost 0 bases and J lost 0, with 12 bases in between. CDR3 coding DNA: TGCGCCAGCAGCCAAGATTGGAACAGGGTCTCCTACGAGCAGTACTTC. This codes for CASSQDWNRVSYEQYF.

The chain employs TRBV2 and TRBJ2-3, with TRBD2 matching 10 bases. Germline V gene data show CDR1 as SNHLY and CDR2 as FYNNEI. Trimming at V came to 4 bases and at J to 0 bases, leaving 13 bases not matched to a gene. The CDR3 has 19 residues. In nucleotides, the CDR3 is TGTGCCAGCAGTGGCTCAGCTAGCGGGGGTACAGGGAGCACAGATACGCAGTATTTT. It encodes CASSGSASGGTGSTDTQYF. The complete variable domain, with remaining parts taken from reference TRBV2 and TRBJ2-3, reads EPEVTQTPSHQVTQMGQEVILRCVPISNHLYFYWYRQILGQKVEFLVSFYNNEISEKSEIFDDQFSVERPDGSNFTLKIRSTKLEDSAMYFCASSGSASGGTGSTDTQYFGPGTRLTVL.

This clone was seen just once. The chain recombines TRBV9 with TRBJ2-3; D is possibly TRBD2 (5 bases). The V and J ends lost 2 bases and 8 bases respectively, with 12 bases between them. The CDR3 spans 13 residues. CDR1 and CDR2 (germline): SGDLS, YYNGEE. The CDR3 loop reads CASSVRTSGTQYF. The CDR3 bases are TGTGCCAGCAGCGTCAGAACCAGCGGTACGCAGTATTTT.

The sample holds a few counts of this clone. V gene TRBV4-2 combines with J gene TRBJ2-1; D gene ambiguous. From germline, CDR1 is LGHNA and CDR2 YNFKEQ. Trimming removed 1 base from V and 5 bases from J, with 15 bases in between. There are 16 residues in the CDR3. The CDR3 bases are TGTGCCAGCAGCCAAGGTGCTAGTACGCTCGACAATGAGCAGTTCTTC. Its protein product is CASSQGASTLDNEQFF.

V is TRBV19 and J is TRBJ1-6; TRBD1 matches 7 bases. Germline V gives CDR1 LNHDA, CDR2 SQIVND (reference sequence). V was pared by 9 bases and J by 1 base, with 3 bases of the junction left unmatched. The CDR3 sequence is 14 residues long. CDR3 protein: CASRGESYNSPLHF. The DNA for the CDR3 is TGTGCCAGCAGGGGGGAATCCTATAATTCACCCCTCCACTTT.

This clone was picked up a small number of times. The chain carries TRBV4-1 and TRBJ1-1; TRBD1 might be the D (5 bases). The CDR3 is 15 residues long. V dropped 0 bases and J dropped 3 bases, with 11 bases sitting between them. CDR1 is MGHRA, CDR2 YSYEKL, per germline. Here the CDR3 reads CASSQEWGGDTEAFF. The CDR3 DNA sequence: TGCGCCAGCAGCCAAGAATGGGGGGGGGACACTGAAGCTTTCTTT.

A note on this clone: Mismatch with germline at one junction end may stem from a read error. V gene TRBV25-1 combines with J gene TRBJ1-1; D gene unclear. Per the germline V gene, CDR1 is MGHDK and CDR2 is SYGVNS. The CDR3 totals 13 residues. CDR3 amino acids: CAGSEMEGSGAFF. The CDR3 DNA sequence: TGTGCCGGCAGTGAGATGGAGGGCTCAGGTGCTTTCTTT.

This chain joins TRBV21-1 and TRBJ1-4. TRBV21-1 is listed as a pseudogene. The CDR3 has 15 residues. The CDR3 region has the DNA TGTGCCAGCAGGATGGGGGGACCAGCGGGGGAAAAACTGTTTTTT. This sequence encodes CASRMGGPAGEKLFF.

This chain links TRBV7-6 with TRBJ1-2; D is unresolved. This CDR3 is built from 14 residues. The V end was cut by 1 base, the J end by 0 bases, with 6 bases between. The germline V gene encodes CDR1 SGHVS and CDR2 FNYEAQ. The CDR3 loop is CASSLGGANYGYTF. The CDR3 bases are TGTGCCAGCAGCTTAGGAGGAGCTAACTATGGCTACACCTTC.

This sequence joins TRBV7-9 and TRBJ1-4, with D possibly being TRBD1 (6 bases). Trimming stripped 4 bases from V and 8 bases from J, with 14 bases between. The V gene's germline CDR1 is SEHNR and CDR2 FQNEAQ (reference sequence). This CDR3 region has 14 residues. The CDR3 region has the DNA TGTGCCAGCAGCTGGGGGCAGACGAAGGAAAAACTGTTTTTT. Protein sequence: CASSWGQTKEKLFF.

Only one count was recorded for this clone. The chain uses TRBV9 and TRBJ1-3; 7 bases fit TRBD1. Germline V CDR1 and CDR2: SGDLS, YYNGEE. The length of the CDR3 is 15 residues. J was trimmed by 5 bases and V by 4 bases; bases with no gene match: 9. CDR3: CASSLAGGIRNTIYF. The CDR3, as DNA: TGTGCCAGCAGCCTAGCAGGGGGAATACGAAACACCATATATTTT.

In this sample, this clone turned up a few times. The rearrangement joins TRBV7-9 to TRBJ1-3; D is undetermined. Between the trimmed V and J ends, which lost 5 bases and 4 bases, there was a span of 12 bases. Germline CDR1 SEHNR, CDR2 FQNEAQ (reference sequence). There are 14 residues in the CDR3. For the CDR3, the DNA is TGTGCCAGCAGCCCAGTCCCGGAGGGAAACACCATATATTTT. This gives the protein CASSPVPEGNTIYF.

The CDR3 DNA sequence: TGCGCCAGCAGCCAGTTCGCGGAGGGCGGGGAGCTGTTTTTT. It translates to CASSQFAEGGELFF. The gene calls are TRBV5-1 and TRBJ2-2, with TRBD2 as a possible D gene (6 bases). The CDR3 extends over 14 amino acids. Trimming removed 4 bases from V and 7 bases from J, with 14 bases in between. The germline V gene has CDR1 SGHRS and CDR2 YFSETQ.

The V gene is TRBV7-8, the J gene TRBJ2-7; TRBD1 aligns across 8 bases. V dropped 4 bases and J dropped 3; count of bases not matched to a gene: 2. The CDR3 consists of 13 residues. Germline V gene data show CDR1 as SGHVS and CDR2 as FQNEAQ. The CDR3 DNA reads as TGTGCCAGCAGCTCGGGACAGGTCTACGAGCAGTACTTC. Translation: CASSSGQVYEQYF.

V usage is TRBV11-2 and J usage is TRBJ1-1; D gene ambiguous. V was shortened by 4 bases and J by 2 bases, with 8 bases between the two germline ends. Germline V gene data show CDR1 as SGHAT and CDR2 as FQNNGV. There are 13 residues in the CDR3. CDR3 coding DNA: TGTGCCAGCAGCTCCAAACTTAACACTGAAGCTTTCTTT. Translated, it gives CASSSKLNTEAFF.

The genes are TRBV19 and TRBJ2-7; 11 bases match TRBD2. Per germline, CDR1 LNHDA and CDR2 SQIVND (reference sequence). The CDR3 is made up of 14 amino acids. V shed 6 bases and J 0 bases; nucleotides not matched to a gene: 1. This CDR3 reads CASRTSGASYEQYF. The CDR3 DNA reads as TGTGCCAGTAGGACTAGCGGGGCCTCCTACGAGCAGTACTTC.

CDR3 nucleotide sequence: TGTGCCTGGACGCGGGGAGGGGGTCAGCCCCAGCATTTT. Amino acid sequence: CAWTRGGGQPQHF. The chain links TRBV30 to TRBJ1-5; TRBD1 is a possible D gene (6 bases). The CDR3 runs to 13 residues. Per the germline V gene, CDR1 is GTSNPN and CDR2 is SVGIG (reference sequence). Trimming shortened V by 4 bases and J by 6 bases, and 13 bases separated the two germline ends.